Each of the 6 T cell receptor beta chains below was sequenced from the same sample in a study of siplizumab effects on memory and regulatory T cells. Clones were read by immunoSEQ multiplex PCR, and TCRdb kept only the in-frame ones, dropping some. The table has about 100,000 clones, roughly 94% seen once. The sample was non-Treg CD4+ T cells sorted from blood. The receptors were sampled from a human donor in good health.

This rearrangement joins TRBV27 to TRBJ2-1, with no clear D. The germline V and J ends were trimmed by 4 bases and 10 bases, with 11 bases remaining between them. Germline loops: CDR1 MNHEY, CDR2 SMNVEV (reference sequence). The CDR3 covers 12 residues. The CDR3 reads CASSSRIREQFF. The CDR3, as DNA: TGTGCCAGCAGTTCCCGTATTCGGGAGCAGTTCTTC.

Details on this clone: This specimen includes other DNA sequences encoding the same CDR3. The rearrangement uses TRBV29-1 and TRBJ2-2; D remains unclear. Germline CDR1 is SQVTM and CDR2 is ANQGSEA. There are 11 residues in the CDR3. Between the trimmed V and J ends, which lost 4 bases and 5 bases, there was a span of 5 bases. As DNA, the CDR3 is TGCAGCGTTGTGTCTACCGGGGAGCTGTTTTTT. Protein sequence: CSVVSTGELFF.

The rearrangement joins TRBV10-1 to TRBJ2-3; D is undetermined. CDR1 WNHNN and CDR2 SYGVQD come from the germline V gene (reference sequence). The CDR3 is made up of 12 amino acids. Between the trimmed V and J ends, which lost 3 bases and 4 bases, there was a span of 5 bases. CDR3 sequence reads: CASSEASDTQYF. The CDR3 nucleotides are TGCGCCAGCAGTGAAGCCTCAGATACGCAGTATTTT.

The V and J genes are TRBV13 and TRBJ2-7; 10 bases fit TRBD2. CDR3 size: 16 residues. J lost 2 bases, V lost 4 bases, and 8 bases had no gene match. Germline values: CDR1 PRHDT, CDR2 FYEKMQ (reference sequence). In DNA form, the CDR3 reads TGTGCCAGCAGCTCGCCCCGGACTAGCGGCGCCTACGAGCAGTACTTC. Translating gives CASSSPRTSGAYEQYF. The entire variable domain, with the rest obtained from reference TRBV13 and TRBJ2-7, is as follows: AAGVIQSPRHLIKEKRETATLKCYPIPRHDTVYWYQQGPGQDPQFLISFYEKMQSDKGSIPDRFSAQQFSDYHSELNMSSLELGDSALYFCASSSPRTSGAYEQYFGPGTRLTVT.

The CDR3 nucleotides are TGTGCCAGCAGCTTAATGGTTACGGGAAACACCATATATTTT. Translated: CASSLMVTGNTIYF. The genes are TRBV7-8 and TRBJ1-3; no reliable D call. Trimming stripped 2 bases from V and 4 bases from J, with 9 bases between. Germline CDR1 reads SGHVS; CDR2 reads FQNEAQ. The CDR3 runs to 14 residues.

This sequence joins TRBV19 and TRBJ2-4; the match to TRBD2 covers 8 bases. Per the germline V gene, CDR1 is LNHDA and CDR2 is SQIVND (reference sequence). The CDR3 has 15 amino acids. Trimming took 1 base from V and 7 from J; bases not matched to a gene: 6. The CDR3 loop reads CASSIASAGANIQYF. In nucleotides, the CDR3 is TGTGCCAGTAGTATAGCGTCAGCGGGAGCGAACATTCAGTACTTC.